This T cell receptor (beta chain) was recovered during a study of T cell responses to AZD1222 COVID-19 vaccine. Points from the study as a whole: The donors showed a predominance of white British ancestry and of females, with possible underestimation of clonal diversity. Repertoires were sampled only after the peak T cell response.

The assay was immunoSEQ multiplex PCR, and TCRdb's table has in-frame clones only and misses some. Of approximately 99,000 clones listed, 89% were seen once; the top ten hold approximately 3.1%. With regard to this clone: The target antigen is unknown.

Trimming took 3 bases from V and 7 from J, leaving 10 bases between them. The CDR3 totals 13 residues. Germline V gene sequence: CDR1 LNHDA, CDR2 SQIVND (reference sequence). The TCR sequence derives from an adult in good health. This specimen was peripheral blood, taken on day 0 of MenACWY control vaccination. The chain links TRBV19 to TRBJ1-5; D unresolved. The CDR3 region is CASSIKDGQPQHF. The CDR3 DNA sequence: TGTGCCAGTAGTATTAAGGACGGGCAGCCCCAGCATTTT. The whole variable domain, filled in from reference TRBV19 and TRBJ1-5, reads DGGITQSPKYLFRKEGQNVTLSCEQNLNHDAMYWYRQDPGQGLRLIYYSQIVNDFQKGDIAEGYSVSREKKESFPLTVTSAQKNPTAFYLCASSIKDGQPQHFGDGTRLSIL.